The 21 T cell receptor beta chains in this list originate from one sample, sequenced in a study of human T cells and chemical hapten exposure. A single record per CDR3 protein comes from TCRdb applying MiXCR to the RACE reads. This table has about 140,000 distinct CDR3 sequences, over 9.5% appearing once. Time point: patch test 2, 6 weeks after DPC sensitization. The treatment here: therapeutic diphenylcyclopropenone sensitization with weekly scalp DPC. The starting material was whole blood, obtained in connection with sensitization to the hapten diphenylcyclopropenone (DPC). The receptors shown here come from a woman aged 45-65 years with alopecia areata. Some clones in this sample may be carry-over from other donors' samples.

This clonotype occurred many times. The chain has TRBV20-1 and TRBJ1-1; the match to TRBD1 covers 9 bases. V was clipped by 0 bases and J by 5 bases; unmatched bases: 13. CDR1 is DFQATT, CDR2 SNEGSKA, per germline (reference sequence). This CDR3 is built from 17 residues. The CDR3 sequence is CSARDSGRGQGWTEAFF. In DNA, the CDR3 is TGCAGTGCTAGAGATTCGGGCCGGGGACAGGGCTGGACTGAAGCTTTCTTT.

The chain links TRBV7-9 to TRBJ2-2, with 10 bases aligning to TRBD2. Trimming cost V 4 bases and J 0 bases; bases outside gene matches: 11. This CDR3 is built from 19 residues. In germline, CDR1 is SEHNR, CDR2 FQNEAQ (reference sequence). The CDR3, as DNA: TGTGCCAGCAGCTACCCCGTAAGAGCGGGAGGGTCGAACACCGGGGAGCTGTTTTTT. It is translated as CASSYPVRAGGSNTGELFF.

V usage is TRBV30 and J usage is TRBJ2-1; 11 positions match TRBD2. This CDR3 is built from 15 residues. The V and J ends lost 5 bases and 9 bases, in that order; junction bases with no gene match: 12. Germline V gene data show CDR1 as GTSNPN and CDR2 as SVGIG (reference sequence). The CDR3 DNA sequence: TGTGCCTGGGACCCTGTAGCGGGAGGGCGAGGTGAGCAGTTCTTC. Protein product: CAWDPVAGGRGEQFF.

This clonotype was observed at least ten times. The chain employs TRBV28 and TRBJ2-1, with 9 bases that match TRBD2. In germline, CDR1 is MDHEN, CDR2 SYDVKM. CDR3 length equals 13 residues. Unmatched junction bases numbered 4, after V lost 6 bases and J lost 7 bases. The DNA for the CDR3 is TGTGCCAGCAGGGCTAGCGGGAATAATGAGCAGTTCTTC. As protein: CASRASGNNEQFF.

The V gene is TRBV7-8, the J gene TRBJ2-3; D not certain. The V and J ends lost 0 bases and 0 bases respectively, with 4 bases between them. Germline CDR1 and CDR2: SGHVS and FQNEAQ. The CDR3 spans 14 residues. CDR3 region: CASSLAGSTDTQYF. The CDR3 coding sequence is TGTGCCAGCAGCTTAGCGGGGAGCACAGATACGCAGTATTTT.

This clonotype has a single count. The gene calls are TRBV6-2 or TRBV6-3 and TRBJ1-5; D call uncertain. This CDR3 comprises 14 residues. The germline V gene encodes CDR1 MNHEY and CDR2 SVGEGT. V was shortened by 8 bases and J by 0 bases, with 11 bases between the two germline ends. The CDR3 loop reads CASATDGSNQPQHF. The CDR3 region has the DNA TGTGCCAGCGCAACGGACGGTAGCAATCAGCCCCAGCATTTT.

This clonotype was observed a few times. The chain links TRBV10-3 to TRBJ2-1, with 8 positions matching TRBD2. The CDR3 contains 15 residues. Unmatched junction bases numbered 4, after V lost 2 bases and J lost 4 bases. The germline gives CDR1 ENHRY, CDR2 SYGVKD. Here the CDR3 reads CAISEIAGIYNEQFF. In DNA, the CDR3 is TGTGCCATCAGTGAGATAGCGGGAATATACAATGAGCAGTTCTTC.

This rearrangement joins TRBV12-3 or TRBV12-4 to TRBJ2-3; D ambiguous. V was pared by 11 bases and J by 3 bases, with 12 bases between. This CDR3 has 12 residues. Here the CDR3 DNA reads TGTGCCTCCTCCCCGGATACAGATACGCAGTATTTT. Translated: CASSPDTDTQYF.

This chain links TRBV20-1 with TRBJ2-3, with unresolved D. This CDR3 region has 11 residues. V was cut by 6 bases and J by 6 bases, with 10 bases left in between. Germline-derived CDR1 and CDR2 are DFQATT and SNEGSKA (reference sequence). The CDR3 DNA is TGCAGTGCCAATCGGGTGGATACGCAGTATTTT. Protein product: CSANRVDTQYF.

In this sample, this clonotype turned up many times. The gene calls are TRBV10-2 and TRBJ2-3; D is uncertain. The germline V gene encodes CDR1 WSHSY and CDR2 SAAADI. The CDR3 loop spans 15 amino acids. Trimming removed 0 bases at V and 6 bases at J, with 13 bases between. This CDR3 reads CASSESNRRMDTQYF. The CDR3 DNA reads TGCGCCAGCAGTGAGTCGAACCGTCGGATGGATACGCAGTATTTT.

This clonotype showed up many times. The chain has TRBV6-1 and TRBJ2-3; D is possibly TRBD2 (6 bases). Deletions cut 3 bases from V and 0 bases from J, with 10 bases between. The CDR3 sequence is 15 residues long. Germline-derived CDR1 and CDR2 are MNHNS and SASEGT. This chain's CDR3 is CASSDSGFSTDTQYF. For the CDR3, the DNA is TGTGCCAGCAGTGATAGCGGCTTTAGCACAGATACGCAGTATTTT.

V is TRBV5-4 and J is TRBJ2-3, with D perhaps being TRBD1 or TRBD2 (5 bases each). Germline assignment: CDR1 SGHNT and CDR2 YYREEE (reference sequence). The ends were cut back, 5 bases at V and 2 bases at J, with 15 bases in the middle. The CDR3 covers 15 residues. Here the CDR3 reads CASSRGPVYTDTQYF. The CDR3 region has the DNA TGTGCCAGCAGTCGGGGACCAGTTTACACAGATACGCAGTATTTT. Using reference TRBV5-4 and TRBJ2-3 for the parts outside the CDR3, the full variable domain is ETGVTQSPTHLIKTRGQQVTLRCSSQSGHNTVSWYQQALGQGPQFIFQYYREEENGRGNFPPRFSGLQFPNYSSELNVNALELDDSALYLCASSRGPVYTDTQYFGPGTRLTVL.

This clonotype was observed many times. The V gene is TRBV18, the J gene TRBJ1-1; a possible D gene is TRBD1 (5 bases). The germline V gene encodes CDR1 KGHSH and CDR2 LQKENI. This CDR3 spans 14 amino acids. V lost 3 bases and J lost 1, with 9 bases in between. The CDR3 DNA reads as TGTGCCAGCTCACCTACAGGATCGAACACTGAAGCTTTCTTT. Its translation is CASSPTGSNTEAFF.

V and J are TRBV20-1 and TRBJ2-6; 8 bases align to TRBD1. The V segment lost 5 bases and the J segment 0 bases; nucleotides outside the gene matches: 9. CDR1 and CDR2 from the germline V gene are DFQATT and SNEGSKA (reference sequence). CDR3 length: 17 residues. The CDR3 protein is CSAPQGGVNSGANVLTF. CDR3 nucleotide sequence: TGCAGTGCTCCACAGGGGGGAGTAAACTCTGGGGCCAACGTCCTGACTTTC.

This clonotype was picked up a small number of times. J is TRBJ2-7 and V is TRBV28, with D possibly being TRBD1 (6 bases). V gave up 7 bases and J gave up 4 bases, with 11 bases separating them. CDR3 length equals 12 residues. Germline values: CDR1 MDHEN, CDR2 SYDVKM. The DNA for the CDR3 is TGTGCCAGCACTTTCACAGGGTACGAGCAGTACTTC. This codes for CASTFTGYEQYF.

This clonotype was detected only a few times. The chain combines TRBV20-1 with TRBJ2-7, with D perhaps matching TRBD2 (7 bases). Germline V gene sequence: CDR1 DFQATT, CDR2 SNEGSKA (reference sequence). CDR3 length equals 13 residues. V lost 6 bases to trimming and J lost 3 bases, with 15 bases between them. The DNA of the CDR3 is TGCAGTGCCCCGGCCGGGGGGCACTACGAGCAGTACTTC. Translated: CSAPAGGHYEQYF.

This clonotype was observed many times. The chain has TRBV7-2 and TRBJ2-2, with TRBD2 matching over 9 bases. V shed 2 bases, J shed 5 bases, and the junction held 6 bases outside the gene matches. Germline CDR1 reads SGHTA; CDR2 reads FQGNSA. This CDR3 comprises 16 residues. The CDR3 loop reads CASSLRLAGRTGELFF. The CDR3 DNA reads TGTGCCAGCAGCTTACGGCTAGCGGGAAGGACCGGGGAGCTGTTTTTT.

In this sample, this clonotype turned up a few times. CDR3: CSARQLTVDYGYTF. The CDR3 region has the DNA TGCAGTGCTAGACAATTGACGGTAGACTATGGCTACACCTTC. The chain uses TRBV20-1 and TRBJ1-2, with D unresolved. This CDR3 has 14 residues. The V end was cut by 2 bases, the J end by 3 bases, with 13 bases between. CDR1 and CDR2 (germline): DFQATT, SNEGSKA (reference sequence).

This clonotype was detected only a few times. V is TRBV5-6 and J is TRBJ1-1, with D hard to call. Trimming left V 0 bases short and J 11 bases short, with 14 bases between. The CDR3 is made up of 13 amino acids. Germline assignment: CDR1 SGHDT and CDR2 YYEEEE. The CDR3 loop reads CASSLGQPIGAFF. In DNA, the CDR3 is TGTGCCAGCAGCTTGGGCCAGCCGATCGGGGCTTTCTTT.

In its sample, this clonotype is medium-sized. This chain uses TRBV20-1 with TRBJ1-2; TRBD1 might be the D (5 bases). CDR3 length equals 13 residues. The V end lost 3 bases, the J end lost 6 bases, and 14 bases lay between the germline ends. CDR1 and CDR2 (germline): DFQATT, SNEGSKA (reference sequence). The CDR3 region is CSASLQGEHGYTF. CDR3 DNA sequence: TGCAGTGCTAGCTTGCAGGGAGAGCATGGCTACACCTTC.

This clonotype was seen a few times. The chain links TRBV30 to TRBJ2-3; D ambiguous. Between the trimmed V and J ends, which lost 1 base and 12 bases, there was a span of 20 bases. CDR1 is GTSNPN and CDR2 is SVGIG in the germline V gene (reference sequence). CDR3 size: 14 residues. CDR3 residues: CAWSDGLRWDLQYF. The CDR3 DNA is TGTGCCTGGAGTGACGGCCTCCGCTGGGATCTTCAGTATTTT.